This TCR beta chain came from a study of T cell responses to AZD1222 COVID-19 vaccine (dated by TCRdb to the early 2020s). For context, the study as a whole: TCR sequencing was performed for some 250 trial participants, of whom about 210 were given two doses of AZD1222 and roughly 25 were given two doses of MenACWY control vaccine. Trial participants were enrolled by age into 18-55, 56-69 and 70-plus year subgroups, with approximately 160, 26 and 62 TCR-sequenced participants respectively. Results and caveats for the whole study, not just this receptor: Spike-specific TCR breadth and depth rose significantly after two AZD1222 doses compared with day 0 and with MenACWY recipients. Because no day 14 peak-response samples were available, repertoires were characterized only after the peak T cell response. The vaccine-associated CD4 TCRs covered the entire spike protein, and the dominant responses fell in regions 160-218 and 743-854. Most participants were white British and females outnumbered males, and the authors suggested that clonal diversity may have been underestimated. Epitopes outside the regions mutated in the B.1.351 and B.1.1.7 variants were reportedly recognized by nearly half of the unique spike-specific TCRs. Conclusions about previously exposed vaccinees are limited, since just six or seven AZD1222 recipients were seropositive for SARS-CoV-2 at baseline. In the small 56-69-year group, the increase in depth fell short of significance, most likely because of low power.

The V end loses 2 bases and the J end loses 4 bases, and a stretch of 9 bases separates them. CDR1 and CDR2, looked up from the germline V gene, are ENHRY and SYGVKD. From cysteine to phenylalanine, the CDR3 is 14 amino acids long. Only the CDR3 DNA stays, 42 bases, in frame from base 1. The CDR3 regions of human TCRbeta chains were subjected to immunosequencing. Per the authors' processing: TCRs in the repertoires were compared against a reference library of SARS-CoV-2-specific TCRs that had been generated with the MIRA antigen-specificity platform. Breadth was defined as the fraction of unique TCRs that were SARS-CoV-2-associated, and depth was defined as the fraction of total T cells that were SARS-CoV-2-associated. Using the MIRA data, each spike-specific TCR was mapped to the spike region that the TCR reacts to and placed in a CD4 or CD8 class. Log10-transformed breadth and depth values were compared by one-way ANOVA with Sidak's multiple comparisons tests. TCRdb obtained this table from immuneACCESS and retained in-frame rearrangements with V and J assigned. These tables miss some clones; where compared with another copy, unresolved V genes account for less than half of the shortfall, and the remainder is unexplained. The DNA gave D and trimming, while V, J and clone size come from that table. Recorded for this sample are 50,000 to 70,000 clones; about 88% of them occurred a single time. Together, the top ten hold less than 9% of the sample.

What the time point label conveys for this sample: about 28 days (+/-7) after the second vaccine dose. Because spike-specific TCR depth and breadth did not differ between the two schedules, AZD1222 recipients who got a second dose at roughly 4 weeks were pooled with those who got a second dose at roughly 12 weeks. Samples from vaccinated people were obtained from the UK trials COV001 and COV002, which included a single-blind randomized controlled phase 2/3 trial of AZD1222 (ChAdOx1 nCoV-19) in healthy adults. Trial participant PBMC samples were collected at day 0 and day 28 after the second dose for TCRbeta chain sequencing. As to this clone: Its recognized antigen is unknown. No base qualities exist here, and no much larger clone lies one base off it.

The receptor was isolated from an adult who received the AZD1222 COVID-19 vaccine. The material sequenced was peripheral blood, taken 28 days after the second AZD1222 dose. The V and J genes are TRBV10-3 and TRBJ1-5; the D gene lacks a confident call. CDR3 loop: CAISEGLINQPQHF. Here is the DNA: TGTGCCATCAGTGAGGGACTGATTAATCAGCCCCAGCATTTT.